This T cell receptor beta chain was documented in a study of OX40 agonist ivuxolimab in advanced cancers. Findings and limits, study-wide: CD8+ T cells showed, on average, more clonal expansion than CD4+ cells.

The CDR3 is made up of 14 amino acids. Germline V CDR1 and CDR2: GTSNPN, SVGIG (reference sequence). V lost 1 base, J lost 2 bases, and 9 bases lay in between. The sample holds a few counts of this clone. Its antigen is unknown. Libraries were prepared by immunoSEQ multiplex PCR; TCRdb keeps only in-frame clonotypes and omits some of them. The profile covers 35,000 to 45,000 clones, with around 91% appearing a single time and approximately 4.4% taken by the ten largest. The rearrangement uses TRBV30 and TRBJ1-5; D unresolved. The input for sequencing was CD4+ or CD8+ T cells sorted from blood, taken in a trial of the OX40 agonist ivuxolimab. The TCR originated in an adult with an advanced solid tumor such as melanoma, head and neck, liver or kidney cancer. The CDR3 loop is CAWSAGFGNQPQHF. The CDR3 DNA sequence: TGTGCCTGGAGTGCGGGGTTTGGCAATCAGCCCCAGCATTTT.